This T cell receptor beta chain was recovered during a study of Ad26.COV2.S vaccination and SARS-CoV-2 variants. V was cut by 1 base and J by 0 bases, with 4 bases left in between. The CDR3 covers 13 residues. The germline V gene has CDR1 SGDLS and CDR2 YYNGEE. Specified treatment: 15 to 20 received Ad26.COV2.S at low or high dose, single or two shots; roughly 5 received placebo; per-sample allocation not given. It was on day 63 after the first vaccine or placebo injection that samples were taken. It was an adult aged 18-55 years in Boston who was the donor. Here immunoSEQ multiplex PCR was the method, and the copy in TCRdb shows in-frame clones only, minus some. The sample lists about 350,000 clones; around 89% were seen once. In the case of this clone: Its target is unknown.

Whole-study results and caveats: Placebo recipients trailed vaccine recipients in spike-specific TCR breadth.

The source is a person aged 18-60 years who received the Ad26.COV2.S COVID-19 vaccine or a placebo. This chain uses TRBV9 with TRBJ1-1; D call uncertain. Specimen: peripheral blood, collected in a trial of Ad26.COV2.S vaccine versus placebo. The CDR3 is CASSVKMNTEAFF. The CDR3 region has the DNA TGTGCCAGCAGCGTAAAGATGAACACTGAAGCTTTCTTT. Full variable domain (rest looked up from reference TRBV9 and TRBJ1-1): DSGVTQTPKHLITATGQRVTLRCSPRSGDLSVYWYQQSLDQGLQFLIQYYNGEERAKGNILERFSAQQFPDLHSELNLSSLELGDSALYFCASSVKMNTEAFFGQGTRLTVV.